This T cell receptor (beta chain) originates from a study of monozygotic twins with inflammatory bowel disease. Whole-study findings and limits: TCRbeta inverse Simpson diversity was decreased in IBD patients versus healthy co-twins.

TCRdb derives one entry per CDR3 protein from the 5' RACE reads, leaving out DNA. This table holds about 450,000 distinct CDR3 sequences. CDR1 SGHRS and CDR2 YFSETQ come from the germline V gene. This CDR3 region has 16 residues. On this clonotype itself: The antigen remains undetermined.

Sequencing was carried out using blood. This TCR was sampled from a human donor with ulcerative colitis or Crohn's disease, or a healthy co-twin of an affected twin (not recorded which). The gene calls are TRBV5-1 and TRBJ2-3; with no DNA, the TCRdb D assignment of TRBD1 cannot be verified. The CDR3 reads CASSLEIGTEGDTQYF.